The 12 T cell receptor beta chains in this list originate from one sample, sequenced in a study of T cells in Graves' hyperthyroidism and ophthalmopathy. Using RNA transcripts as the source, TCR beta CDR3 regions were amplified. First-round RT-PCR targeting the TCR CDR3 was performed with the HTBI primer set. TCRdb itself ran the multiplex PCR reads through MiXCR, one entry per CDR3 protein. Of fewer than 550,000 distinct CDR3 sequences listed, roughly 24% are singletons. The sequencing input was blood. Every receptor here comes from a woman aged 25-40 years with Graves' ophthalmopathy.

Points on this clonotype: At one end, the junction sequence differs from germline, possibly due to a read error. This sequence joins TRBV9 and TRBJ1-2; a possible D gene is TRBD1 (5 bases). The CDR3 sequence is 15 residues long. The germline CDR1 and CDR2 sequences are SGDLS and YYNGEE. The CDR3 here is CAGSAGHADLYGYTF. CDR3 DNA: TGTGCCGGCAGCGCAGGACACGCTGACCTCTATGGCTACACCTTC. Full variable domain (rest looked up from reference TRBV9 and TRBJ1-2): DSGVTQTPKHLITATGQRVTLRCSPRSGDLSVYWYQQSLDQGLQFLIQYYNGEERAKGNILERFSAQQFPDLHSELNLSSLELGDSALYFCAGSAGHADLYGYTFGSGTRLTVV.

This clonotype has a count of ten or more. The rearrangement links TRBV15 to TRBJ2-7; the D gene is possibly TRBD1 (6 bases). V was cut by 3 bases and J by 1 base, with 13 bases left in between. Germline V lookup: CDR1 LNHNV, CDR2 YYDKDF (reference sequence). The CDR3 runs 15 residues. CDR3 residues: CATSSPIQGSYEQYF. CDR3 in DNA: TGTGCCACCAGCAGTCCAATACAGGGATCCTACGAGCAGTACTTC.

The CDR3 region is CASSLNTGGKTEAFF. The CDR3, as DNA: TGCGCCAGCAGCCTAAATACAGGGGGGAAGACTGAAGCTTTCTTT. The genes are TRBV5-1 and TRBJ1-1; 8 positions agree with TRBD1. The CDR3 contains 15 residues. Per germline, CDR1 SGHRS and CDR2 YFSETQ. Trimming took 4 bases from V and 5 from J; bases not matched to a gene: 10.

This clonotype has a count of ten or more. The chain employs TRBV20-1 and TRBJ1-2, with a possible D match to TRBD1 (5 bases). The germline CDR1 and CDR2 sequences are DFQATT and SNEGSKA (reference sequence). This CDR3 comprises 11 residues. Trimming removed 0 bases at V and 7 bases at J, with 6 bases between. The CDR3 coding sequence is TGCAGTGCTAGAGAGGGGGTTGGCTACACCTTC. Translation: CSAREGVGYTF.

This clonotype was picked up many times. The chain employs TRBV7-2 and TRBJ2-5; the D is unclear. CDR1 is SGHTA, CDR2 FQGNSA, per germline. Trimming pared 5 bases from V and 0 bases from J, leaving 4 bases between. The CDR3 is made up of 12 amino acids. CDR3 amino acids: CASSVYQETQYF. The CDR3 DNA sequence: TGTGCCAGCAGCGTGTACCAAGAGACCCAGTACTTC.

This clonotype was seen repeatedly, ten times or more. The rearrangement joins TRBV7-2 to TRBJ2-7; D is unresolved. Trimming cost V 7 bases and J 3 bases, with 16 bases left between them. Germline CDR1 is SGHTA and CDR2 is FQGNSA. The CDR3 sequence is 14 residues long. The CDR3 here is CASTLGRANYEQYF. The CDR3 DNA reads as TGTGCCAGCACCCTTGGACGAGCCAACTACGAGCAGTACTTC.

There are many counts of this clonotype. This chain joins TRBV6-5 and TRBJ1-3; 8 positions agree with TRBD1. Germline V gives CDR1 MNHEY, CDR2 SVGAGI. V lost 5 bases to trimming and J lost 0 bases; unmatched junction nucleotides: 3. The CDR3 is 15 amino acids. For the CDR3, the DNA is TGTGCCAGCAGTCAGGGACAGGTCTCTGGAAACACCATATATTTT. Its protein is CASSQGQVSGNTIYF.

J is TRBJ2-5 and V is TRBV6-1; 14 bases match TRBD2. Losses at the gene ends were 5 bases for V and 5 bases for J; bases not matched to a gene: 10. This CDR3 is built from 17 residues. Germline CDR1 MNHNS, CDR2 SASEGT. CDR3 in DNA: TGTGCCAGCAGTCCTCTCGGACTAGCGGGGGGCCCCGAGACCCAGTACTTC. This encodes CASSPLGLAGGPETQYF.

This clonotype was recorded a few times. This chain uses TRBV6-1 with TRBJ1-1; no definite D call. CDR1 and CDR2 (germline): MNHNS, SASEGT. CDR3 length: 13 residues. With 5 bases removed from V and 3 bases from J, the gap between germline ends came to 10 bases. CDR3 loop: CASSTLGYTEAFF. The DNA for the CDR3 is TGTGCCAGCAGTACGTTAGGCTACACTGAAGCTTTCTTT.

V gene TRBV20-1 combines with J gene TRBJ2-7; TRBD2 matches at 12 bases. Germline V gene sequence: CDR1 DFQATT, CDR2 SNEGSKA (reference sequence). This CDR3 comprises 15 residues. V shed 6 bases, J shed 7 bases, and the junction held 13 bases outside the gene matches. CDR3 protein: CSARRLAGDPWEQYF. The CDR3 DNA is TGCAGTGCCAGACGACTAGCGGGGGACCCCTGGGAGCAGTACTTC.

This clonotype was counted only a few times. The genes are TRBV11-1 and TRBJ1-1, with D possibly matching TRBD1 (5 bases). Germline CDR1 reads SGHAT; CDR2 reads FQDESV (reference sequence). The V gene lost 5 bases and the J gene lost 0 bases, with 16 bases spanning the gap. The CDR3 is 16 amino acids. CDR3 region: CASSPAGEFMNTEAFF. In DNA, the CDR3 is TGTGCCAGCAGCCCAGCGGGGGAGTTCATGAACACTGAAGCTTTCTTT.

This clonotype was found many times. V and J are TRBV5-1 and TRBJ2-5, with 8 nucleotides matching TRBD1. The CDR3 consists of 15 residues. After removal of 0 bases from V and 4 bases from J, the junction contained 5 bases not matched to a gene. CDR1 SGHRS and CDR2 YFSETQ come from the germline V gene. CDR3: CASSLAGTGVETQYF. As DNA, the CDR3 is TGCGCCAGCAGCTTGGCTGGGACAGGCGTAGAGACCCAGTACTTC.